This T cell receptor beta chain was sequenced in a study of molecular identifiers for immune sequencing clone quantification. V lost 5 bases and J lost 1, with 7 bases in between. The length of the CDR3 is 13 residues. Germline loops: CDR1 SGDLS, CDR2 YYNGEE. Notes on this clonotype: Its antigen is not identified.

One entry per CDR3 protein results from TCRdb running MiXCR on the PCR reads. Of just under 20,000 distinct CDR3 sequences in the sample, about a fifth were seen once. Naive CD8 T cells were picked out by sorting for CD8+CD4-CCR7+CD45RA+. Study-level findings and limits: Effector cells kept over 99% of their molecules in clones above 20 RNA copies, while naive cells kept under 1% there.

The sequence derives from a human donor in good health. Some libraries in this study had Jurkat cell RNA spiked in. The genes are TRBV9 and TRBJ1-5, with D perhaps matching TRBD1 (5 bases). Sequenced input: naive CD8+ T cells from blood, with Jurkat cell RNA spiked in. The subset here: FACS-sorted CD8+CD4-CCR7+CD45RA+ naive T cells. The CDR3 protein is CASSRGSNQPQHF. DNA of the CDR3: TGTGCCAGCAGTCGGGGGAGCAATCAGCCCCAGCATTTT. The variable domain in full, with the rest retrieved from reference TRBV9 and TRBJ1-5, is DSGVTQTPKHLITATGQRVTLRCSPRSGDLSVYWYQQSLDQGLQFLIQYYNGEERAKGNILERFSAQQFPDLHSELNLSSLELGDSALYFCASSRGSNQPQHFGDGTRLSIL.